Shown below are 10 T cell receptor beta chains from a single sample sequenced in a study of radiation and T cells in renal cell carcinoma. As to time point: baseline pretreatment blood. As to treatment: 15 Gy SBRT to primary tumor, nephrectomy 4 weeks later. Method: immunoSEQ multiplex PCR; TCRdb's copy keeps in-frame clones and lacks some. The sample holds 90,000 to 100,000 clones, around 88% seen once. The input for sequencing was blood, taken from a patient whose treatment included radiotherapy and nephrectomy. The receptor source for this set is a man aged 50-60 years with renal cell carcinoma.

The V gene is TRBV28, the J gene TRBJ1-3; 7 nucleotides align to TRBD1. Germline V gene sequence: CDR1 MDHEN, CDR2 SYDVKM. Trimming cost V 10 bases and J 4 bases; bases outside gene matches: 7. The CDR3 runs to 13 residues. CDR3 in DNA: TGTGCCACCTTTGACAGGGCAGGAAACACCATATATTTT. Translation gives CATFDRAGNTIYF. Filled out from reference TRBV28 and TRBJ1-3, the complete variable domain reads DVKVTQSSRYLVKRTGEKVFLECVQDMDHENMFWYRQDPGLGLRLIYFSYDVKMKEKGDIPEGYSVSREKKERFSLILESASTNQTSMYLCATFDRAGNTIYFGEGSWLTVV.

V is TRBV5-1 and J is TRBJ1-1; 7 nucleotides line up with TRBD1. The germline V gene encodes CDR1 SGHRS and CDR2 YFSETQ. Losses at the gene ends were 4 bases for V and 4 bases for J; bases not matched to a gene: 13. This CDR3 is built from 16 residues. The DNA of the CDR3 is TGCGCCAGCAGCACCCGACAAGGGTCAGGGGGCACTGAAGCTTTCTTT. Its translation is CASSTRQGSGGTEAFF.

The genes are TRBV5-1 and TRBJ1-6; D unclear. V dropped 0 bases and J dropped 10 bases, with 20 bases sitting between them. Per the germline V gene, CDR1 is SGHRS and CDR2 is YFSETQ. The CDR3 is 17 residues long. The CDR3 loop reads CASSLANSPGIGSPLHF. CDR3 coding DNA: TGCGCCAGCAGCTTGGCCAACTCCCCAGGTATAGGCTCACCCCTCCACTTT.

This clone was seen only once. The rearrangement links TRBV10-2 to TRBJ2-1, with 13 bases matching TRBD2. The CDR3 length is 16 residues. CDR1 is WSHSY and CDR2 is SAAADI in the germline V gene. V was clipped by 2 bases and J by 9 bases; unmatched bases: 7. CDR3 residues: CASSEPLAGGLGEQFF. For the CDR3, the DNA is TGCGCCAGCAGTGAGCCACTAGCGGGAGGGCTAGGTGAGCAGTTCTTC.

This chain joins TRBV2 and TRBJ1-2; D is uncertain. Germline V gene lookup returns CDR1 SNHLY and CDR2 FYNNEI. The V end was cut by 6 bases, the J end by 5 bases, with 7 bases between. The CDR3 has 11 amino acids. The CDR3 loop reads CASSPNYGYTF. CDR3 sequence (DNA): TGTGCCAGCAGCCCGAATTATGGCTACACCTTC. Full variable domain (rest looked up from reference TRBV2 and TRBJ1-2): EPEVTQTPSHQVTQMGQEVILRCVPISNHLYFYWYRQILGQKVEFLVSFYNNEISEKSEIFDDQFSVERPDGSNFTLKIRSTKLEDSAMYFCASSPNYGYTFGSGTRLTVV.

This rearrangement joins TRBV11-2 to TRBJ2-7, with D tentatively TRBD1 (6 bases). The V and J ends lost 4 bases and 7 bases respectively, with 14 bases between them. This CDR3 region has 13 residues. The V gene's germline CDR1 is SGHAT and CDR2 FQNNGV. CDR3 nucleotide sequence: TGTGCCAGCAGCTCACCCACAGGGAAGGAGCAGTACTTC. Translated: CASSSPTGKEQYF.

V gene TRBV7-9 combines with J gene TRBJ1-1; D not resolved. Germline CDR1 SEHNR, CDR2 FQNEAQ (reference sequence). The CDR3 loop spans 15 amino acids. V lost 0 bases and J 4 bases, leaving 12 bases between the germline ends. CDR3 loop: CASSLAGEGSTEAFF. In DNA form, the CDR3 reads TGTGCCAGCAGCTTAGCCGGGGAAGGGAGCACTGAAGCTTTCTTT.

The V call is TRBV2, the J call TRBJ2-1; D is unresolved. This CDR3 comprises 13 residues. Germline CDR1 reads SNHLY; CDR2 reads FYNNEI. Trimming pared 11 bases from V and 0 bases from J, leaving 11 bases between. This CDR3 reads CADGSFSYNEQFF. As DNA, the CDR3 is TGTGCCGACGGCAGCTTCTCCTACAATGAGCAGTTCTTC.

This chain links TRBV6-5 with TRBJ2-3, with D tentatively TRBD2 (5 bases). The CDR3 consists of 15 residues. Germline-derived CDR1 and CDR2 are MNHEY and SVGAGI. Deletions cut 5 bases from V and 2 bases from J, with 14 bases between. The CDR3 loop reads CASSRGLPATDTQYF. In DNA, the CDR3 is TGTGCCAGCAGTAGAGGGCTCCCCGCCACAGATACGCAGTATTTT.

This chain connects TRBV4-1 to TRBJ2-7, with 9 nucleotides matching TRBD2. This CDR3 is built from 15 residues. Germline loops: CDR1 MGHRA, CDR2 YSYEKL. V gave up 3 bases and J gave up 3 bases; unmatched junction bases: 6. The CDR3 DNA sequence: TGCGCCAGCAGCCAGGCCGGGACTAGCTACTACGAGCAGTACTTC. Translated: CASSQAGTSYYEQYF.